This TCR beta chain derives from a study of T cell clones after liver transplantation (dated by TCRdb to the late 2010s). At the level of the whole study: The samples were obtained from ITN030ST, a randomized trial that attempted immunosuppression withdrawal within 2 years after liver transplantation. Three of the eight recipients were HCV-positive; the others were transplanted for non-autoimmune, non-viral indications. No induction therapy was given to the subjects, and standard immunosuppression was administered until randomization at 12-24 months post-transplant. Third party-reactive TCRbeta sequences were also identified from pre-transplant MLRs to serve as an antigen-independent comparator for donor-reactive sequences. A cohort of 8 liver transplant recipients was studied, of whom 3 were classified as tolerant and 5 as non-tolerant. Blood samples were collected pre-transplant, pre-randomization before withdrawal, and post-randomization after either full withdrawal or failed withdrawal. After a pre-transplant mixed lymphocyte reaction, TCRbeta sequencing was used to pinpoint donor-reactive T cell clones, which were subsequently tracked in post-transplant blood. Tolerance was defined as complete immunosuppression withdrawal for at least one year with no rise in liver enzymes beyond twice the upper limit of normal.

High-throughput TCRbeta CDR3 sequencing of frozen genomic DNA was performed by immunoSEQ, with PCR amplification, mapping, bias correction and internal controls included. In the paper's pipeline: Productive rearrangements were kept, and unique TCRbeta sequences were defined by CDR3 nucleotide sequence plus V and J gene. Donor-reactive sequences required at least 5-fold expansion in CFSE-low cells versus unstimulated pre-transplant cells and at least 0.01% frequency. Minimum frequency thresholds were set for each subject on the basis of the unstimulated sample with the lowest template count, so that a detection power of at least 90% was ensured. Jensen-Shannon divergence between the top 1000 TCRbeta sequences post-transplant and pre-transplant was used to measure repertoire turnover. Two-sided Fisher's exact tests were used to test for changes in the detection of donor-reactive sequences. TCRdb mirrors the immuneACCESS table, restricted to in-frame sequences. Some clones are absent from its copies; in checked studies, under half trace to an unresolved V gene, and the reason for the others is unknown. D and trimming come from the DNA, and the V and J calls and clone size come from that table. Present in this sample are about 47,000 clones, about 90% of which were seen just once. The top ten clones comprise about 15% of the sample.

Unstimulated PBMCs, after thawing, were stained for CD3, CD4 and CD8 and then FACS-sorted into CD3+CD4+ and CD3+CD8+ populations. All 8 studied subjects were randomized to withdrawal of immunosuppression. The Qiagen DNeasy Blood and Tissue Kit was used for genomic DNA isolation. V loses 3 bases, J loses 7 bases, and the germline ends lie 19 bases apart. From its cysteine to its phenylalanine, the CDR3 spans 16 amino acids. Left in the record is the CDR3 DNA by itself, 48 bases read in frame from the first base. Taken from the germline V gene, the CDR1 and CDR2 loops are SGHAT and FQNNGV. With regard to this clone: It has no known antigen specificity. No much larger clonotype is one base removed from it; base qualities were not supplied.

Here is what the overall study found, with its caveats: Donor-reactive sequences declined more than third party-reactive ones, suggesting partial antigen-specific deletion unrelated to withdrawal success. Because no allograft tissue specimens were available, donor-reactive T cells may have migrated into the graft instead of being deleted. In a couple of subjects, low numbers of available donor cells limited the measurable donor-reactive repertoire. Conclusions were preliminary, limited by small, heterogeneous patient numbers and non-standardized post-transplant time points. In most of the 8 subjects, circulating donor-reactive CD4 TCRbeta sequences decreased significantly after transplant, regardless of tolerance or HCV status. When repertoire turnover was accounted for, significantly reduced detection of donor-reactive sequences was found in 7 of 8 subjects for CD4 and in 8 of 8 subjects for CD8.

Rearrangement joined TRBV11-2 to TRBJ2-1; the D region possibly corresponds to TRBD2 (7 bases align). The sample was CD8+ T cells from blood, taken 12 months after liver transplant. This sequence originates from a human patient who received a liver transplant. Some T cells may have been brought in with the graft after a transplant. The nucleotide sequence reads TGTGCCAGCAGCTTCCCCTGGGGGGGGGCGGGAAATGAGCAGTTCTTC. Its translation reads: CASSFPWGGAGNEQFF.